The rows below give T cell receptor beta chains drawn from one sample of a study of cytomegalovirus exposure and HLA in healthy donors. Using immunoSEQ multiplex PCR, the repertoire was profiled, and TCRdb retains in-frame clones only, with some absent. The data contain around 100,000 clones, 79% of them singletons. The sample comprised PBMCs. All receptors come from a woman aged 40 to 49 in good health and CMV-seronegative. The CDR3 runs from the conserved cysteine through the conserved F or W. A D gene is named only where the DNA matches it firmly. Clone size is stated in some rows and not others, as once, few, many or a class when expanded.

size: .; J: TRBJ2-1; D: TRBD2; V: TRBV4-3; CDR3: CASSRRLAAGGNEQFF; DNA: TGCGCCAGCAGCCGGCGACTAGCGGCCGGGGGGAATGAGCAGTTCTTC
size: .; J: TRBJ1-5; D: .; V: TRBV29-1; CDR3: CSVKMESGDQPQHF; DNA: TGCAGCGTTAAAATGGAGAGCGGGGATCAGCCCCAGCATTTT
size: .; J: TRBJ1-2; D: .; V: TRBV7-2; CDR3: CASSLNQAARGYTF; DNA: TGTGCCAGCAGCTTAAACCAGGCAGCTCGTGGCTACACCTTC
size: .; J: TRBJ2-3; D: .; V: TRBV19; CDR3: CASSIPGALADTQYF; DNA: TGTGCCAGTAGTATACCGGGAGCCTTGGCAGATACGCAGTATTTT
size: .; J: TRBJ2-4; D: TRBD2; V: TRBV7-9; CDR3: CSSSLWKGTTQNIQYF; DNA: TGTTCCAGCAGCTTATGGAAAGGGACTACCCAAAACATTCAGTACTTC
size: .; J: TRBJ1-1; D: TRBD1; V: TRBV19; CDR3: CASSLRQTGETEAFF; DNA: TGTGCCAGTAGCCTACGACAGACAGGGGAGACTGAAGCTTTCTTT
size: .; J: TRBJ2-5; D: TRBD2; V: TRBV5-4; CDR3: CASSSTGLAGKDGETQYF; DNA: TGTGCCAGCAGCTCAACGGGACTAGCGGGAAAGGACGGTGAGACCCAGTACTTC
size: .; J: TRBJ1-2; D: .; V: TRBV29-1; CDR3: CSVVDGEDGYTF; DNA: TGCAGCGTCGTCGATGGGGAGGATGGCTACACCTTC
size: .; J: TRBJ2-7; D: TRBD1; V: TRBV2; CDR3: CASSGLDRGAYEQYF; DNA: TGTGCCAGCAGTGGGTTGGACAGGGGTGCGTACGAGCAGTACTTC
size: .; J: TRBJ2-5; D: TRBD1; V: TRBV27; CDR3: CASSLLRTGLGETQYF; DNA: TGTGCCAGCAGTTTACTCCGGACAGGGTTAGGGGAGACCCAGTACTTC
size: .; J: TRBJ2-7; D: .; V: TRBV5-1; CDR3: CASSLGDTNYEQYF; DNA: TGCGCCAGCAGCTTGGGGGACACAAACTACGAGCAGTACTTC
size: once; J: TRBJ2-5; D: TRBD1; V: TRBV7-9; CDR3: CASSPPGQVLRGETQYF; DNA: TGTGCCAGCAGCCCACCGGGACAGGTCCTCCGTGGAGAGACCCAGTACTTC
size: .; J: TRBJ2-7; D: .; V: TRBV27; CDR3: CASRQIRDKFHEQYF; DNA: TGTGCCAGCAGACAGATCCGGGACAAATTCCACGAGCAGTACTTC
size: .; J: TRBJ1-4; D: .; V: TRBV19; CDR3: CASSIAGAQGEKLFF; DNA: TGTGCCAGTAGTATAGCTGGGGCGCAGGGGGAAAAACTGTTTTTT
size: .; J: TRBJ1-2; D: .; V: TRBV28; CDR3: CASGSMRVYGYTF; DNA: TGTGCCAGCGGGTCAATGAGGGTCTATGGCTACACCTTC
size: few; J: TRBJ1-1; D: TRBD1; V: TRBV4-2; CDR3: CASSQDKGQWGMIPEAFF; DNA: TGTGCCAGCAGCCAAGACAAGGGACAGTGGGGGATGATCCCTGAAGCTTTCTTT
size: .; J: TRBJ1-1; D: TRBD1; V: TRBV30; CDR3: CACRTGDTEAFF; DNA: TGTGCCTGCCGGACAGGAGACACTGAAGCTTTCTTT
size: .; J: TRBJ1-3; D: .; V: TRBV19; CDR3: CATGGGNTIYF; DNA: TGTGCCACCGGCGGGGGAAACACCATATATTTT
size: .; J: TRBJ1-2; D: TRBD1; V: TRBV30; CDR3: CAWARDRPKETYGYTF; DNA: TGTGCCTGGGCCCGGGACAGACCAAAGGAGACCTATGGCTACACCTTC
size: few; J: TRBJ2-5; D: TRBD2; V: TRBV5-4; CDR3: CASTTGGKETQYF; DNA: TGTGCCAGCACCACGGGGGGGAAAGAGACCCAGTACTTC
size: few; J: TRBJ1-1; D: TRBD1; V: TRBV18; CDR3: CASSPGQGYTEAFF; DNA: TGTGCCAGCTCACCGGGACAGGGCTACACTGAAGCTTTCTTT
size: few; J: TRBJ2-7; D: TRBD2; V: TRBV28; CDR3: CASSQRLAGTYEQYF; DNA: TGTGCCAGCAGCCAGAGACTAGCGGGGACCTACGAGCAGTACTTC
size: few; J: TRBJ2-7; D: .; V: TRBV5-8; CDR3: CASPPLPTSYEQYF; DNA: TGTGCCAGTCCCCCCCTCCCCACTTCCTACGAGCAGTACTTC
size: .; J: TRBJ1-4; D: .; V: TRBV28; CDR3: CASSPSGVRGEKLFF; DNA: TGTGCCAGCAGTCCCTCGGGGGTGAGAGGTGAAAAACTGTTTTTT
size: .; J: TRBJ1-5; D: TRBD1; V: TRBV7-8; CDR3: CASSLGPTGGTGNQPQHF; DNA: TGTGCCAGCAGCTTAGGACCCACAGGCGGGACAGGCAATCAGCCCCAGCATTTT
size: .; J: TRBJ2-7; D: .; V: TRBV16; CDR3: CASSQPTPPYEQYF; DNA: TGTGCCAGCAGCCAACCCACACCCCCCTACGAGCAGTACTTC
size: .; J: TRBJ2-3; D: TRBD2; V: TRBV7-2; CDR3: CASSLRGTTSADTQYF; DNA: TGTGCCAGCAGCTTACGGGGCACCACTAGCGCAGATACGCAGTATTTT
size: few; J: TRBJ1-1; D: .; V: TRBV7-6; CDR3: CASSLDMNTEAFF; DNA: TGTGCCAGCAGCTTAGACATGAACACTGAAGCTTTCTTT
size: once; J: TRBJ1-4; D: .; V: TRBV30; CDR3: CAWGTSEKLFF; DNA: TGTGCCTGGGGCACCTCTGAAAAACTGTTTTTT
size: .; J: TRBJ2-1; D: .; V: TRBV4-1; CDR3: CASSQELAPYNEQFF; DNA: TGCGCCAGCAGCCAAGAACTAGCCCCTTACAATGAGCAGTTCTTC
size: .; J: TRBJ1-2; D: TRBD1; V: TRBV28; CDR3: CASSPGGTPNYGYTF; DNA: TGTGCCAGCAGTCCAGGGGGGACGCCGAACTATGGCTACACCTTC
size: once; J: TRBJ1-2; D: TRBD1; V: TRBV11-3; CDR3: CASSSSGDSYGYTF; DNA: TGTGCCAGCAGCTCTTCAGGGGACAGCTATGGCTACACCTTC
size: .; J: TRBJ1-2; D: .; V: TRBV5-6; CDR3: CASSWQGTQRNGYTF; DNA: TGTGCCAGCAGCTGGCAGGGGACCCAACGGAATGGCTACACCTTC
size: .; J: TRBJ1-5; D: .; V: TRBV18; CDR3: CASSREVGGQQPQHF; DNA: TGTGCCAGCTCACGGGAAGTGGGGGGGCAACAGCCCCAGCATTTT
size: .; J: TRBJ2-2; D: TRBD2; V: TRBV11-2; CDR3: CASSLSGETNTGELFF; DNA: TGTGCCAGCAGCTTGAGCGGGGAAACGAATACCGGGGAGCTGTTTTTT
size: .; J: TRBJ2-1; D: .; V: TRBV25-1; CDR3: CASSSNLRGEQFF; DNA: TGTGCCAGCAGTTCCAACTTAAGAGGTGAGCAGTTCTTC
size: .; J: TRBJ2-1; D: .; V: TRBV7-9; CDR3: CASRVGFF; DNA: TGTGCCAGCAGGGTCGGGTTCTTC
size: few; J: TRBJ2-7; D: .; V: TRBV28; CDR3: CASIPAGIAYEQYF; DNA: TGTGCCAGCATTCCCGCGGGAATCGCTTACGAGCAGTACTTC
size: few; J: TRBJ2-7; D: TRBD2; V: TRBV7-2; CDR3: CASSFNGLAGDEQYF; DNA: TGTGCCAGCAGCTTCAATGGACTAGCGGGTGACGAGCAGTACTTC
size: .; J: TRBJ1-3; D: .; V: TRBV9; CDR3: CASSVGEISGNTIYF; DNA: TGTGCCAGCAGCGTAGGAGAAATCTCTGGAAACACCATATATTTT
size: once; J: TRBJ2-2; D: TRBD2; V: TRBV7-2; CDR3: CASRLAGGQTGELFF; DNA: TGTGCCAGCAGACTAGCGGGGGGGCAAACCGGGGAGCTGTTTTTT
size: .; J: TRBJ1-1; D: .; V: TRBV7-9; CDR3: CSSSLGEGKAFF; DNA: TGTTCCAGCAGCTTGGGGGAGGGGAAGGCTTTCTTT
size: .; J: TRBJ2-7; D: .; V: TRBV28; CDR3: CASSPPTSSYEQYF; DNA: TGTGCCAGCAGTCCCCCCACTAGCAGCTACGAGCAGTACTTC
size: .; J: TRBJ2-1; D: .; V: TRBV2; CDR3: CATVRVNEQFF; DNA: TGTGCCACAGTTCGGGTAAATGAGCAGTTCTTC
size: .; J: TRBJ1-3; D: TRBD1; V: TRBV28; CDR3: CASSSRDRGFWNTIYF; DNA: TGTGCCAGCAGTTCCCGGGACAGGGGGTTTTGGAACACCATATATTTT
size: .; J: TRBJ1-6; D: .; V: TRBV5-3; CDR3: CARRREYYGSYNSPLHF; DNA: TGTGCCAGAAGACGAGAATACTACGGCTCCTATAATTCACCCCTCCACTTT
size: .; J: TRBJ2-1; D: TRBD2; V: TRBV27; CDR3: CASSLIPGTSGGNEQFF; DNA: TGTGCCAGCAGTTTGATACCCGGGACTAGCGGGGGCAATGAGCAGTTCTTC
size: .; J: TRBJ1-2; D: TRBD1; V: TRBV27; CDR3: CASSPGDRAGGYTF; DNA: TGTGCCAGCAGTCCCGGGGACAGGGCGGGCGGCTACACCTTC
size: few; J: TRBJ2-7; D: TRBD2; V: TRBV27; CDR3: CASSLSRRGGLAGGPLPLDEQYF; DNA: TGTGCCAGCAGTTTATCCCGAAGGGGCGGGCTAGCGGGAGGGCCGCTGCCTCTGGACGAGCAGTACTTC